This record covers a single TCR beta chain. Its cognate antigen is unknown. In germline, CDR1 is LNHDA, CDR2 SQIVND (reference sequence). This CDR3 is built from 16 residues. The V end lost 3 bases, the J end lost 0 bases, and 14 bases lay between the germline ends. The data were obtained in a study of CD8 T cells in ankylosing spondylitis. Findings and caveats of the study: Significant enrichment of disease-linked clones was reported in matched ankylosing spondylitis synovial fluid.

TCRdb recomputed calls from the 5' RACE reads with MiXCR, one row per CDR3 protein. The data hold 150,000 or so distinct CDR3 sequences, with around a tenth observed a single time. What was sequenced was blood, either unsorted or a sorted T cell fraction (not recorded which). This TCR came from a female donor with ankylosing spondylitis or in good health (not recorded which). The chain couples TRBV19 to TRBJ1-1, with D unclear. This CDR3 reads CASSMRLTSMNTEAFF. The CDR3 DNA reads as TGTGCCAGTAGTATGCGTCTGACTTCAATGAACACTGAAGCTTTCTTT.